The rows below give T cell receptor beta chains drawn from one sample of a study of cytomegalovirus exposure and HLA in healthy donors. Generated by immunoSEQ multiplex PCR, the TCRdb table keeps only in-frame clones and is missing some. Counted here are fewer than 90,000 clones, 60% to 80% occurring once; the ten biggest clones make up nearly 6%. Sequenced material: PBMCs. These receptors all come from a female donor in good health and CMV-seronegative. Both conserved end residues are part of each CDR3. D genes are given only for firm matches. Size is omitted from some rows. Given values are once, few, many or a class for expanded clones.

TRBV7-9	TRBJ1-1	NA	NA	CASSLIKTPEAFF	TGTGCCAGCAGCCTAATCAAGACACCGGAAGCTTTCTTT
TRBV30	TRBJ2-2	NA	TRBD2	CAWGTSGAYTGELFF	TGTGCCTGGGGGACTAGCGGGGCTTACACCGGGGAGCTGTTTTTT
TRBV28	TRBJ1-5	NA	NA	CASSLGQGFRQPQHF	TGTGCCAGCAGTTTAGGTCAGGGATTTCGTCAGCCCCAGCATTTT
TRBV4-2	TRBJ2-7	NA	NA	CASSPREIGAYEQYF	TGTGCCAGCAGCCCCCGGGAGATCGGGGCCTACGAGCAGTACTTC
TRBV13	TRBJ2-1	NA	NA	CASSSSYTAEQFF	TGTGCCAGCAGCTCGAGTTATACCGCGGAGCAGTTCTTC
TRBV30	TRBJ1-2	few	NA	CAWSNPQVSMGYTF	TGTGCCTGGAGTAACCCACAGGTGTCTATGGGCTACACCTTC
TRBV2	TRBJ1-3	NA	TRBD1	CATTKQGPGNTIYF	TGTGCCACCACTAAACAGGGGCCGGGAAACACCATATATTTT
TRBV15	TRBJ2-1	NA	NA	CATSTPRYEQFF	TGTGCCACCAGCACCCCGCGGTATGAGCAGTTCTTC
TRBV5-1	TRBJ2-1	NA	NA	CASSSARRDEQFF	TGCGCCAGCAGCTCAGCTAGGAGGGATGAGCAGTTCTTC
TRBV6-6	TRBJ1-5	few	TRBD1	CASSSPGQGFQPQHF	TGTGCCAGCAGTTCTCCGGGACAGGGGTTTCAGCCCCAGCATTTT
TRBV5-4	TRBJ2-5	NA	NA	CASSLSGSETQYF	TGTGCCAGCAGCTTATCCGGGTCCGAGACCCAGTACTTC
TRBV2	TRBJ1-1	NA	TRBD1	CASSGQGMGPEAFF	TGTGCCAGCAGCGGACAGGGAATGGGCCCTGAAGCTTTCTTT
TRBV5-1	TRBJ1-1	NA	NA	CASSLSGRMNTEAFF	TGCGCCAGCAGCTTGAGTGGGAGGATGAACACTGAAGCTTTCTTT
TRBV7-2	TRBJ2-1	NA	TRBD2	CASREAYLAGVNEQFF	TGTGCCAGTCGTGAGGCATATCTAGCGGGAGTTAATGAGCAGTTCTTC
TRBV28	TRBJ1-5	NA	NA	CASSPPGPQHF	TGTGCCAGCAGTCCCCCAGGGCCCCAGCATTTT